The 23 T cell receptor beta chains reported below all come from one sample, sequenced in a study of shared clonotypes between healthy human individuals. This table comes from immunoSEQ multiplex PCR, and its TCRdb copy is limited to in-frame clones, with some not included. The sample contains roughly 2.2 million clones, 85% to 95% of which appear only once. The sequenced material came from naive CD4+ T cells from PBMCs. Subset given: CD45RA+ positively selected. All receptors come from a young man in good health. Some clones in this sample may be carry-over from other donors' samples.

Notes on this clone: A read error may produce the germline difference seen at one junction end. The chain couples TRBV7-9 to TRBJ1-1; tentatively, D is TRBD1 (5 bases). Germline-derived CDR1 and CDR2 are SEHNR and FQNEAQ (reference sequence). The CDR3 loop spans 13 amino acids. CDR3 region: CASSLDGASPRRF. CDR3 DNA: TGTGCCAGCAGCTTAGACGGGGCTTCCCCCAGGAGGTTT.

This clone was recorded only once. V usage is TRBV10-3 and J usage is TRBJ2-3; 9 bases match TRBD2. This CDR3 contains 15 residues. V shed 3 bases and J 4 bases; nucleotides not matched to a gene: 5. From germline, CDR1 is ENHRY and CDR2 SYGVKD. The DNA of the CDR3 is TGTGCCATCAGTGATAGTAGCGGGAGTCCAGATACGCAGTATTTT. Translation: CAISDSSGSPDTQYF.

V and J are TRBV7-2 and TRBJ2-5; 13 bases are shared with TRBD2. CDR1 SGHTA and CDR2 FQGNSA come from the germline V gene. V was pared by 5 bases and J by 4 bases, with 7 bases of the junction left unmatched. This CDR3 comprises 16 residues. CDR3 DNA sequence: TGTGCCAGCAGCCTCGGACTAGCGGGAGTGATAGAGACCCAGTACTTC. Translated, it gives CASSLGLAGVIETQYF.

The chain has TRBV11-2 and TRBJ2-1; 7 positions match TRBD1. This CDR3 has 12 amino acids. From germline, CDR1 is SGHAT and CDR2 FQNNGV. V was pared by 4 bases and J by 7 bases, with 1 base of the junction left unmatched. The CDR3 loop is CASSSQGNEQFF. CDR3 DNA sequence: TGTGCCAGCAGCTCACAGGGGAATGAGCAGTTCTTC.

This chain connects TRBV5-1 to TRBJ2-7; no definite D call. This CDR3 comprises 14 residues. The ends were cut back, 7 bases at V and 7 bases at J, with 21 bases in the middle. The V gene's germline CDR1 is SGHRS and CDR2 YFSETQ. Written as DNA, the CDR3 is TGCGCCAGCTACCCCCCCCCGGCCGCTCGGGAGCAGTACTTC. Its translation is CASYPPPAAREQYF.

The chain carries TRBV28 and TRBJ2-3; TRBD1 matches at 8 bases. The germline V gene encodes CDR1 MDHEN and CDR2 SYDVKM. Unmatched junction bases numbered 6, after V lost 5 bases and J lost 2 bases. The CDR3 extends over 15 amino acids. The CDR3 DNA reads as TGTGCCAGCAGTAGAAGGACAGGGAACACAGATACGCAGTATTTT. Amino acids: CASSRRTGNTDTQYF. Full variable domain (missing parts from reference TRBV28 and TRBJ2-3): DVKVTQSSRYLVKRTGEKVFLECVQDMDHENMFWYRQDPGLGLRLIYFSYDVKMKEKGDIPEGYSVSREKKERFSLILESASTNQTSMYLCASSRRTGNTDTQYFGPGTRLTVL.

In nucleotides, the CDR3 is TGTGCCAGCAGCAGGGACCCCAGTGATGAGCAGTACTTC. Translating gives CASSRDPSDEQYF. The J gene is TRBJ2-7, the V gene TRBV5-5; either TRBD1 or TRBD2 may supply D (5 bases each). The germline V gene encodes CDR1 SGHKS and CDR2 YYEKEE (reference sequence). The germline V and J ends were trimmed by 4 bases and 7 bases, with 15 bases remaining between them. The CDR3 loop spans 13 amino acids.

This sequence joins TRBV28 and TRBJ2-7; maybe TRBD1 (7 bases). The CDR3 extends over 16 amino acids. CDR1 is MDHEN and CDR2 is SYDVKM in the germline V gene. CDR3 DNA: TGTGCGACGGGGGACCGTCAGTCCAGGGGGATCTACGAGCAGTACTTC. As protein: CATGDRQSRGIYEQYF. Full variable domain (missing parts from reference TRBV28 and TRBJ2-7): DVKVTQSSRYLVKRTGEKVFLECVQDMDHENMFWYRQDPGLGLRLIYFSYDVKMKEKGDIPEGYSVSREKKERFSLILESASTNQTSMYLCATGDRQSRGIYEQYFGPGTRLTVT.

The rearrangement links TRBV28 to TRBJ2-3; D is ambiguous. The CDR3 totals 12 residues. V was pared by 4 bases and J by 8 bases, with 10 bases between. The germline CDR1 and CDR2 sequences are MDHEN and SYDVKM. The CDR3 coding sequence is TGTGCCAGCAGTTCACGACTCGGTACGCAGTATTTT. This translates into CASSSRLGTQYF.

The chain is built from TRBV7-3 and TRBJ1-5; 7 bases are a match to TRBD1. Germline lookup yields CDR1 SGHTA and CDR2 FQGTGA. This CDR3 has 13 amino acids. Trimming cost V 9 bases and J 6 bases; bases outside gene matches: 8. The CDR3 DNA is TGTGCCAGGATCAGGGGGGCCCCTCAGCCCCAGCATTTT. It translates to CARIRGAPQPQHF.

The chain has TRBV4-1 and TRBJ2-7; no clear D gene. Trimming left V 7 bases short and J 0 bases short, with 10 bases between. The CDR3 covers 13 residues. CDR1 is MGHRA and CDR2 is YSYEKL in the germline V gene. The CDR3 DNA follows: TGCGCCAGCAAGGGCAGTAGCTCCTACGAGCAGTACTTC. This gives the protein CASKGSSSYEQYF.

This sequence joins TRBV9 and TRBJ2-1, with a tentative D call TRBD2 (6 bases). V dropped 0 bases and J dropped 4 bases, with 14 bases sitting between them. The V gene's germline CDR1 is SGDLS and CDR2 YYNGEE. The length of the CDR3 is 16 residues. The CDR3 sequence: CASSVAGDFLYNEQFF. CDR3 nucleotide sequence: TGTGCCAGCAGCGTAGCTGGGGACTTCCTATACAATGAGCAGTTCTTC.

This chain links TRBV18 with TRBJ2-3; D is uncertain. This CDR3 has 15 residues. V was cut by 3 bases and J by 4 bases, with 14 bases left in between. Germline V gene sequence: CDR1 KGHSH, CDR2 LQKENI. The CDR3 bases are TGTGCCAGCTCACCCAACCGGGTAGACCCAGATACGCAGTATTTT. This gives the protein CASSPNRVDPDTQYF.

The rearrangement joins TRBV11-2 to TRBJ2-1; TRBD2 aligns across 12 bases. V was clipped by 6 bases and J by 5 bases; unmatched bases: 11. CDR1 is SGHAT and CDR2 is FQNNGV in the germline V gene. The CDR3 has 17 amino acids. The CDR3 sequence is CASRRTSGVSLHNEQFF. The CDR3 DNA is TGTGCCAGCAGACGGACTAGCGGGGTCAGCCTGCACAATGAGCAGTTCTTC.

V gene TRBV9 combines with J gene TRBJ2-7; maybe TRBD2 (6 bases). The V end lost 3 bases, the J end lost 6 bases, and 22 bases lay between the germline ends. From germline, CDR1 is SGDLS and CDR2 YYNGEE. The CDR3 consists of 16 residues. Written as DNA, the CDR3 is TGTGCCAGCAGCGGAGGAGGCGGGACGGTGGTATCCGAGCAGTACTTC. Translating gives CASSGGGGTVVSEQYF.

A remark on this clone: This specimen includes other DNA sequences encoding the same CDR3. V and J are TRBV5-6 and TRBJ1-3; 9 bases are a match to TRBD1. The CDR3 is 16 residues long. V shed 2 bases and J 1 base; nucleotides not matched to a gene: 4. Germline V gene data show CDR1 as SGHDT and CDR2 as YYEEEE. As DNA, the CDR3 is TGTGCCAGCAGCTTACTGGGACAGGGATCTGGAAACACCATATATTTT. Amino acids: CASSLLGQGSGNTIYF.

V is TRBV21-1 and J is TRBJ2-7; the table's D gene call, TRBD2, was not cross checked with the DNA. TRBV21-1 is a listed pseudogene. The CDR3 length is 15 residues. CDR3 sequence: CASSVRTGNAYEQYF. CDR3 nucleotide sequence: TGTGCCAGCAGCGTGCGGACGGGAAATGCCTACGAGCAGTACTTC.

This chain joins TRBV18 and TRBJ2-1, with 9 bases matching TRBD1. V was clipped by 2 bases and J by 4 bases; unmatched bases: 3. The CDR3 length is 15 residues. From germline, CDR1 is KGHSH and CDR2 LQKENI. The CDR3 reads CASSPGTGFYNEQFF. The CDR3 coding sequence is TGTGCCAGCTCACCAGGGACAGGGTTTTACAATGAGCAGTTCTTC.

V and J are TRBV4-3 and TRBJ2-3; 9 nucleotides match TRBD2. The CDR3 totals 15 residues. The V and J ends lost 2 bases and 2 bases, in that order; junction bases with no gene match: 2. Germline V lookup: CDR1 LGHNA, CDR2 YSLEER. CDR3 sequence reads: CASSQLAGITDTQYF. CDR3 bases: TGCGCCAGCAGCCAACTAGCGGGGATCACAGATACGCAGTATTTT.

This rearrangement joins TRBV10-2 to TRBJ2-4; D is uncertain. This CDR3 region has 14 residues. Germline V CDR1 and CDR2: WSHSY, SAAADI. V was shortened by 6 bases and J by 1 base, with 10 bases between the two germline ends. CDR3 protein: CASSLSGAKNIQYF. Written as DNA, the CDR3 is TGCGCCAGCAGCCTTTCCGGGGCCAAAAACATTCAGTACTTC.

The chain uses TRBV7-2 and TRBJ1-1; 8 bases map to TRBD1. The CDR3 covers 16 residues. Germline V lookup: CDR1 SGHTA, CDR2 FQGNSA. V lost 0 bases and J lost 5; bases outside the gene matches: 8. CDR3: CASSLAGQGLGTEAFF. CDR3 nucleotides: TGTGCCAGCAGCTTAGCCGGACAGGGACTTGGGACTGAAGCTTTCTTT.

Details on this clone: One junction end does not reproduce the germline sequence, and a read error may be involved. This chain joins TRBV29-1 and TRBJ2-1; TRBD1 is a possible D gene (6 bases). Germline lookup yields CDR1 SQVTM and CDR2 ANQGSEA. The CDR3 sequence is 11 residues long. CDR3 sequence: CTGQLRNEQFF. CDR3 bases: TGTACAGGACAGCTTCGCAATGAGCAGTTCTTC.

V is TRBV5-1 and J is TRBJ2-2, with 7 nucleotides matching TRBD1. CDR1 and CDR2 (germline): SGHRS, YFSETQ. V lost 4 bases, J lost 2 bases, and 8 bases stayed unmatched. This CDR3 has 16 amino acids. Written as DNA, the CDR3 is TGCGCCAGCAGCGTCACCGGGACAGCAAACACCGGGGAGCTGTTTTTT. Its translation: CASSVTGTANTGELFF.